The next 2 T cell receptor beta chains were all read from a single sample in a study of T cells in Graves' hyperthyroidism and ophthalmopathy. TCR beta CDR3 sequences were amplified from RNA transcripts. The HTBI set primed first-round TCR CDR3 RT-PCR. TCRdb analysed the multiplex PCR reads with MiXCR anew, one entry per CDR3 protein. The table records a few hundred thousand distinct CDR3 sequences, around 15% of them present only once. The sequencing sample was made of blood. Every receptor here comes from a woman aged 40 to 50 with Graves' hyperthyroidism.

A few counts support this clonotype. V gene TRBV28 combines with J gene TRBJ1-5; 7 nucleotides line up with TRBD1. CDR3 length: 12 residues. Unmatched junction bases numbered 7, after V lost 7 bases and J lost 10 bases. Germline V gene lookup returns CDR1 MDHEN and CDR2 SYDVKM. As DNA, the CDR3 is TGTGCCAGCACTGACAGGGTCAACCCCCAGCATTTT. Amino acids: CASTDRVNPQHF. Filled out from reference TRBV28 and TRBJ1-5, the complete variable domain reads DVKVTQSSRYLVKRTGEKVFLECVQDMDHENMFWYRQDPGLGLRLIYFSYDVKMKEKGDIPEGYSVSREKKERFSLILESASTNQTSMYLCASTDRVNPQHFGDGTRLSIL.

The rearrangement links TRBV12-3 or TRBV12-4 to TRBJ1-5; D gene unclear. Trimming left V 1 base short and J 1 base short, with 8 bases between. The CDR3 sequence is 15 residues long. The CDR3 spells CASSLGRRSNQPQHF. The CDR3 region has the DNA TGTGCCAGCAGTTTAGGAAGGCGGAGCAATCAGCCCCAGCATTTT.